Listed here is a single TCR beta chain. The antigen it recognizes is unknown. Base qualities are not recorded, but no much larger clone differs from it by a single base. CDR1 and CDR2 were assigned from the germline V gene (reference sequence) as SGHKS and YYEKEE. From cysteine to phenylalanine, the CDR3 is 19 amino acids long. Only the CDR3 region is kept as DNA, spanning 57 bases read in frame from base 1. Compared with germline, V lacks 3 bases and J lacks 0 bases; bases without a gene match: 9. The record originates from a study of blood T cell repertoires in COVID-19 (dated by TCRdb to 2020 to 2022). With respect to the entire study: The collaborator samples originated in the United States, Italy and Spain and spanned the acute and convalescent phases of COVID-19. The prospective study material was composed of cDNA or gDNA derived from T cells, B-cell-depleted T cells, or PBMCs. Subjects who had been exposed to COVID-19, were actively infected with it, or had recovered from it provided the deeply sampled blood TCRbeta repertoires that made up the dataset. The repertoires were made available in a free public database intended to serve as a resource for research on the immune response to SARS-CoV-2. Samples came from the ongoing ImmuneRACE study (first 160 participants) plus 1,254 subjects from 6 global collaborators. Nearly every sample came with metadata listing a de-identified subject ID, COVID-19 status, age in years and sex. Where available, HLA class I and class II types were taken from metadata supplied by the sample provider and were not determined by assay-based typing.

Collaborating institutions collected whole blood in K2EDTA tubes following their own protocols. For TCRbeta analysis, collaborators shipped samples as frozen whole blood, isolated PBMCs, or DNA extracted from either of those sample types. Beyond this particular receptor, the publication reports: Clinical and demographic metadata were provided uncurated, with the amount varying by source and participant.

The immunoSEQ Assay, a bias-controlled multiplex PCR, was used to amplify TCRbeta CDR3 regions from genomic DNA. Per the source publication's procedure: The number of nucleated cells in each sample was estimated from the amplification of reference gene primers within the assay. To quantify the absolute abundance of each unique TCRbeta CDR3 rearrangement, sequence reads were collapsed and filtered. Productive Simpson clonality was computed per sample as the square root of Simpson's diversity index over productive rearrangements. As stored in TCRdb, this immuneACCESS dataset retains in-frame rearrangements with V and J assigned. A fraction of the clones does not appear; measured against another copy, unresolved V genes explain less than half of the discrepancy, and the remainder lacks a known reason. The V and J calls and clone size come from that table; D and trimming were worked out from the DNA. The sample data list 100,000 or so clones, and roughly nine tenths of these were observed just once. The biggest ten clones account for about 18% of the sample.

The TCR was taken from a man between 45 and 60 years old with acute or convalescent COVID-19. Sequencing was performed on peripheral blood. The receptor chain draws on TRBV5-5 and TRBJ1-4, and TRBD1 matches 12 of the central bases. The DNA sequence is given as TGTGCCAGCAGCTCCGCAGGGACAGGGGGCTTGGCAACTAATGAAAAACTGTTTTTT. It codes for CASSSAGTGGLATNEKLFF.